This TCR beta chain is drawn from a study of cytomegalovirus exposure and HLA in healthy donors (dated by TCRdb to 2015 to 2018). Describing the broader study: In an earlier analysis of under 600 of the donors, 250 to 350 Gb of sequence data and 90 million to 120 million unique TCR beta sequences from about 179 million T cells were reported. About 280 gigabases of sequencing data and some 85 million unique TCR sequences were included in an early release covering around 600 HLA-typed donors. Of the 398 genotyped donors, approximately 83% fell in the genetic ancestry cluster associated with self-reported Caucasian donors. The study was designed to test whether signatures of past pathogen exposure could be identified by cataloging public T cell receptors. Using immunosequencing, the study profiled T cell repertoires from approximately 700 subjects and related those repertoires to cytomegalovirus serostatus. Along with the roughly 670-subject first cohort, a separate validation cohort of over a hundred different subjects was used. To predict cytomegalovirus infection status, the study combined high-throughput TCR immunosequencing, statistical association of individual TCRs with disease status, and machine learning. In a later analysis, previously published TCR beta repertoires from 666 donors were re-analyzed and high-resolution HLA genotyping was added so that TCR occurrence patterns could be studied. Rather than drawing on any new phenotypic data, the later analysis identified candidate immune exposures from TCR beta sequences and the way those sequences occurred across donors. An earlier analysis of some 600 of the donors applied high-throughput TCR beta sequencing to assess whether each TCR beta V gene segment acted as functional or pseudogenic. Donor age, sex, ethnicity and CMV serostatus were collected together with the repertoire data. In a later genetic analysis, genome-wide SNP genotypes for about three fifths of the roughly 670 donors were used, and that subset was treated as a discovery cohort. All discovery cohort repertoires had been generated using a single sequencing platform. Class I and class II HLA loci were covered by the typing at four-digit resolution. Typing coverage differed by locus: A, B, C, DRB1 and DQB1 were typed in roughly 620-640 donors, DQA1 in approximately 520, DPA1 in 600 to 610, and DPB1 in 400 to 490. About 5 DR-DQ haplotypes were handled as single units for association and clustering, since linkage in the cohort was strong. Among roughly 400 genotyped donors of the cohort, an average of approximately 200,000 unique TCR beta nucleotide sequences was sequenced per donor, of which roughly 18% were non-productive.

Results and caveats for the whole study, not just this receptor: The classifier was reported to diagnose cytomegalovirus status with high specificity and sensitivity in both the original and validation cohorts. A later genetic analysis reported fewer N-insertions in productive TCRs among donors in an Asian-associated ancestry cluster than the roughly 620-donor mean. Strong co-occurrence of HLA alleles, especially DR and DQ, made assigning TCR associations to individual alleles difficult. According to the authors, the approach could potentially be generalized to other disease states and immunological phenotypes. Over 15 rarely observed V segments, including chromosome 9 orphons, were excluded from the earlier analysis of about 600 of the donors because counts were too low. A further reported finding was that TCR beta sequences accurately predicted the HLA-A and HLA-B alleles for most subjects in the first cohort. A few of the identified cytomegalovirus-associated TCR beta chains were confirmed in vitro to be specific for cytomegalovirus antigens. According to a later analysis, most CMV-associated TCR beta chains appeared to be HLA-restricted, and the HLA associations seemed to be driven largely by CMV exposure. Only TCR beta chains were sequenced in this cohort, and the absence of alpha or paired-chain data limited detectable features. Sequencing depth was assumed to be roughly uniform across donors in the presence/absence analyses, though that assumption may not hold. Linkage disequilibrium might explain the correlated functional status among segregating V segments, but an unknown experimental factor could not be excluded. Across donors, most TCR sequences were observed very rarely, whereas some public TCRs were present in many individuals. Because HLA typing was unavailable for some donors at each locus, only the typed subset was used in association tests. In a later analysis, TCR association rates were found to vary across HLA loci, with the most associated TCRs seen for DRB1 alleles and the fewest for HLA-C alleles. In an earlier analysis of under 600 of the donors, most TCR beta V segments were observed in productive rearrangements about 87% or about 30% of the time, broadly matching IMGT annotations. In a later analysis, several top co-occurrence clusters were reported to appear linked to parvovirus B19, influenza, CMV and Epstein-Barr virus. Some IMGT-functional V segments, including TRBV6-2 and TRBV6-3, could not be told apart with the 87-base-pair reads, so those segments were excluded. In a later analysis, HLA-associated TCR beta chains showed more clonal expansion and lower generation probabilities than non-associated chains that were equally common. In the study, 150 to 200 TCR beta chains were listed as associated with cytomegalovirus. In a later analysis, some 17,000 TCR beta sequences were associated with specific HLA alleles at a false discovery rate of 0.05. A cluster of highly shared sequence variants was judged likely to represent a technical artifact of the sequencing pipeline. V-gene and J-gene trimming of TCR beta chains was associated with a missense DCLRE1C variant in a later genetic analysis, and the association was replicated in an independent cohort. CMV serostatus was the only immune exposure information available for the cohort.

The library came from the immunoSEQ multiplex PCR assay. A mixture of 60 forward primers for TCR Vbeta segments and 13 reverse primers for TCR Jbeta segments was used in the multiplex PCR. A multiplex PCR assay on genomic DNA amplified the CDR3 region of rearranged TCR beta genes. The Illumina HiSeq System was used to sequence the amplified TCR beta libraries as 87-base-pair reads. As for the original processing: Across the 500 to 850 repertoires, a later analysis counted about 81 million unique TCR beta chains, roughly 11 million of which were shared by at least two donors. A nearest-neighbor algorithm error-corrected the raw reads and collapsed the reads into unique sequences, merging closely related sequences to remove PCR and sequencing errors. CDR3 sequences were aligned to IMGT reference sequences to assign V, D and J gene segments. For a sequence to be retained, a match of at least six nucleotides was required to both a V gene segment and a J gene segment. A rearrangement was called productive if the CDR3 had no stop codons and remained in frame with V and J, and every other rearrangement was called non-productive. Following IMGT convention, CDR3 was defined as the stretch from the second conserved V-encoded cysteine up to the conserved J-encoded phenylalanine. The earlier analysis of about 620 of the donors excluded sequences that lacked an unambiguous match to a single V gene segment. An earlier analysis of a few hundred of the donors called V segments functional above 56.7% productive rearrangements and segregating when the between-donor standard deviation exceeded 5%. A statistical classification framework was built for diagnosing cytomegalovirus status from the catalog of TCR beta chain sequences. V and J gene assignment, in a later analysis, came from comparing TCR nucleotide sequences with IMGT/GENE-DB human TR gene sequences. A later analysis assigned CDR3 sequences and most-parsimonious VDJ recombination scenarios with the TCRdist pipeline. In a later analysis, each TCR beta chain was defined by its CDR3 amino acid sequence together with its V-gene family, and reads without a unique V-gene family were excluded. In a later analysis, 550 to 650 highly shared, low-generation-probability nucleotide sequences were removed to address suspected cross-contamination and a sequencing artifact. In a later analysis, a clonal expansion index was calculated for each public chain from normalized within-repertoire ranks of inferred template counts. A later analysis computed generation probabilities with a VDJ recombination model fitted to out-of-frame rearrangements, and checked the results against IGoR. A later analysis scored TCR-TCR, TCR-HLA and TCR-CMV co-occurrence with hypergeometric tests, applying a repertoire-size bias correction to TCR pairs. False discovery rates were estimated in a later analysis by permuting HLA or CMV assignments 20 times. A later analysis grouped co-occurring TCRs with DBSCAN, adding TCRdist sequence similarity when clustering within HLA-allele-positive subsets. Repertoires with fewer than 30,000 or more than 120,000 public chains were left out of co-occurrence clustering, as were four to six repertoires with anomalous nucleotide sharing. In TCRdb, the immuneACCESS table is reduced to in-frame sequences with V and J assigned. These tables do not hold every clone; where another copy was compared, an unresolved V gene accounts for under half, and the others remain unexplained. The DNA gave D and trimming, while V, J and clone size come from that table. The sample's own table lists 120,000 to 150,000 clones. Jointly, the top ten make up approximately 2.4% of the sample.

The junction shows trimming of 7 bases on V and 13 bases on J, and the gene matches do not reach 15 bases of it. Based on the germline V gene (reference sequence), the CDR1 and CDR2 sequences are MNHNY and SVGAGI. The CDR3 runs 15 residues from the cysteine to the phenylalanine. Only the CDR3 part of the read is kept: 45 bases, read in frame from the first base. The cohort consisted of hundreds of healthy bone marrow donors. Cohort members were all nominally healthy when sampled, although unrecorded immune exposures were likely present. The donor was CMV seronegative and was included in the group of a few hundred seronegative cohort members. A peripheral blood sample was provided by each donor, and peripheral blood mononuclear cells were used for TCR beta sequencing. Genomic DNA was extracted from the blood cell samples with the Qiagen DNeasy Blood Extraction Kit. Remarks on this clone: Its antigen is still unknown.

Material for sequencing was PBMCs. This receptor chain uses TRBV6-6 and TRBJ1-6; 8 central nucleotides agree with TRBD1. This receptor was taken from a man in his forties in good health and CMV-seronegative. The CDR3 in this case is CASTHSPTGVEPLHF. The base sequence is TGTGCCAGCACCCACTCTCCGACAGGGGTTGAGCCCCTCCACTTT.